The clone carrying this TCR beta chain has a count of ten or more. Its antigen is still unknown. Genomic DNA provided the template from which TCR beta VDJ and CDR3 profiles were obtained. TCRdb analysed the reads with MiXCR anew, one entry per CDR3 protein. The sample includes 98,000 or so distinct CDR3 sequences, 51% seen only once; the top ten take around a third. The V gene's germline CDR1 is SGHVS and CDR2 FQNEAQ. There are 17 residues in the CDR3. With 4 bases removed from V and 5 bases from J, the gap between germline ends came to 18 bases. This record comes from a study of CD8+CD57+ T cells in acquired aplastic anemia. Study observations and caveats: Levels of CD8+ Simpson's diversity were not significantly distinct in patients versus controls. Patients and controls shared fewer than 30 CD8+ CDR3 sequences.

The rearrangement links TRBV7-8 to TRBJ1-6; D is undetermined. This receptor was taken from a human donor in good health, serving as a control. Sequences were obtained from sorted CD4+, CD8+, or CD8+CD57+ T cells (not recorded which) from PBMCs. CDR3 protein: CASSSVIIGGHNSPLHF. The DNA of the CDR3 is TGTGCCAGCAGCTCAGTCATCATAGGCGGCCATAATTCACCCCTCCACTTT.